This T cell receptor (beta chain) was captured by sequencing in a study of Ad26.COV2.S vaccination and SARS-CoV-2 variants. Broader study findings: Following vaccination, spike-specific CD8+ and CD4+ T cell responses reportedly exhibited substantial breadth. Breadth and depth estimates from TCRs may understate total T cell responses.

Assay: immunoSEQ multiplex PCR; the TCRdb copy retains only in-frame clones and omits some. The sample has around 370,000 clones, roughly nine tenths seen once. V was trimmed by 1 base and J by 5 bases, leaving 11 bases between them. There are 14 residues in the CDR3. Germline V gene sequence: CDR1 SGHTA, CDR2 FQGNSA. With regard to this clone: Its target is unknown.

The chain is built from TRBV7-2 and TRBJ2-5; D call uncertain. The sample here was peripheral blood, taken after recovery from COVID-19. The TCR sequence derives from a human donor who had recovered from COVID-19. This chain's CDR3 is CASSLEGRPETQYF. The CDR3 DNA reads TGTGCCAGCAGCTTAGAAGGGCGGCCGGAGACCCAGTACTTC.